This entry is about one T cell receptor (beta chain). The sample belongs to a study of T-cell reconstitution after alpha-beta-depleted transplantation in children. As it was prepared, the TCRbeta library received unique molecular identifiers. TCRdb independently ran MiXCR on the PCR reads; one entry per CDR3 protein. Of some 550,000 distinct CDR3 sequences listed, around 20% are singletons. The germline V gene has CDR1 MGHRA and CDR2 YSYEKL. V shed 3 bases and J shed 0 bases, with 8 bases lying between them. The CDR3 contains 14 residues. The TCR originated in a human donor who donated a stem cell graft to a child with acute lymphoblastic leukemia. The starting material was PBMCs from the stem cell graft donor, obtained from the stem cell graft. The chain employs TRBV4-1 and TRBJ2-5; a possible D gene is TRBD2 (5 bases). The CDR3 nucleotides are TGCGCCAGCAGCCATTCGAGGGACCAAGAGACCCAGTACTTC. Translation: CASSHSRDQETQYF.